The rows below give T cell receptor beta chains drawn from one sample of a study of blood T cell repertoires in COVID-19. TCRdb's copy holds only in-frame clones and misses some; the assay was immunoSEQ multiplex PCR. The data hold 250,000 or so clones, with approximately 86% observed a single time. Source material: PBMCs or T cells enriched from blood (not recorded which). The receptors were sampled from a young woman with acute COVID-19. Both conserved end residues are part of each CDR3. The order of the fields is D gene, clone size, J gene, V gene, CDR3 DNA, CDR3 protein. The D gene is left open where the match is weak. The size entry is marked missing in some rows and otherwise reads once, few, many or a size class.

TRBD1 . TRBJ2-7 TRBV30 TGTGCCTGGAGTGGCGGACAGGTCTACGAGCAGTACTTC CAWSGGQVYEQYF
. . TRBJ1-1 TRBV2 TGTGCCAACGAAGACCTGGGGGGGAGAGCTTTCTTT CANEDLGGRAFF
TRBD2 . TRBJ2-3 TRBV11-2 TGTGCCAGCAGCCCCTCGGGGGGAGGGGCAGATACGCAGTATTTT CASSPSGGGADTQYF
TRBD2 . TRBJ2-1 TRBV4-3 TGCGCCAGCAGCCAAGGAGGGAGGGATGAGCAGTTCTTC CASSQGGRDEQFF
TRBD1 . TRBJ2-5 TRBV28 TGTGCCAGCAGTCCCCAGGGGGTTCAAAAGACCCAGTACTTC CASSPQGVQKTQYF
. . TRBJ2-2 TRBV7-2 TGTGCCAGCAGCTTAGCTGGGCAGGCCTCCGGGGAGCTGTTTTTT CASSLAGQASGELFF
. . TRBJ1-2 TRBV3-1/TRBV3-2 TGTGCCAGCAGCCAAGATAGAGAGAGAGGCTACACCTTC CASSQDRERGYTF
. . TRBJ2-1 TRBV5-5 TGTGCCAGCAGCGGGCCTCCCTACAATGAGCAGTTCTTC CASSGPPYNEQFF
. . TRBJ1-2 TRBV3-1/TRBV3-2 TGTGCCAGCAGCCAGGCGGGGACCGGTGGCTACACCTTC CASSQAGTGGYTF
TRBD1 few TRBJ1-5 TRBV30 TGTGCCTGGAGTGACAGGACAGGGGATCAGCCCCAGCATTTT CAWSDRTGDQPQHF
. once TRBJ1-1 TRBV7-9 TGTGCCAGCTCGACAGCTAACACTGAAGCTTTCTTT CASSTANTEAFF
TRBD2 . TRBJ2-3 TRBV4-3 TGCGCCAGCAGCCAAGCCCCCGGACTAGACACAGATACGCAGTATTTT CASSQAPGLDTDTQYF
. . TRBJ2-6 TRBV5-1 TGCGCCAGCAGCCCTGGTCGGAGCTCTGGGGCCAACGTCCTGACTTTC CASSPGRSSGANVLTF
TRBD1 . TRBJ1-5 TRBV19 TGTGCCAGTAGACCGGGGACAGGCAATCAGCCCCAGCATTTT CASRPGTGNQPQHF
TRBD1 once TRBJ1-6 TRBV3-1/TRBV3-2 TGTGCCAGCAGCCAAGGGACAGGGACGTATTCACCCCTCCACTTT CASSQGTGTYSPLHF
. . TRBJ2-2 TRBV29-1 TGCAGCGTTGAAGGACAGGCTGACACCGGGGAGCTGTTTTTT CSVEGQADTGELFF
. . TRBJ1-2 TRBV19 TGTGCCAGTAGGCACAGGGCGGTTAGAGGCTACACCTTC CASRHRAVRGYTF
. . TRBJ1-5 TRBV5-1 TGCGCCACCACTCAACAGAGCAATCAGCCCCAGCATTTT CATTQQSNQPQHF
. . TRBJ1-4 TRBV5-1 TGCGCCAGCAGCTTGGACCCCTCGGCTAATGAAAAACTGTTTTTT CASSLDPSANEKLFF
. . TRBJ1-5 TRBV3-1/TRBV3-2 TGTGCCAGCAGCCAAGATACGAGGGCCTCTAAGCCCCAGCATTTT CASSQDTRASKPQHF
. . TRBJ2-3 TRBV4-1 TGCGCCAGCAGCCAAGTCTCCCCCAGCACAGATACGCAGTATTTT CASSQVSPSTDTQYF
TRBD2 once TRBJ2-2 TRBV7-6 TGTGCCAGCAGCTCTAGACTAGCGGGTACCACCGGGGAGCTGTTTTTT CASSSRLAGTTGELFF
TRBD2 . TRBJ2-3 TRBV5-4 TGTGCCAGCAGCACGCATCCAGCGGGGGCTAGCACAGATACGCAGTATTTT CASSTHPAGASTDTQYF
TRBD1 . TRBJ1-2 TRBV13 TGTGCCAGCAGCCTGGGACAGGGGGTAGGAGGCTACACCTTC CASSLGQGVGGYTF
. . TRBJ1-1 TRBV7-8 TGTGCCAGCAGTACCGGGACAAGAAACACTGAAGCTTTCTTT CASSTGTRNTEAFF
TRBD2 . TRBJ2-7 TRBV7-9 TGTGCCAGCAGCTGGGGGGGCGAGCAGTACTTC CASSWGGEQYF
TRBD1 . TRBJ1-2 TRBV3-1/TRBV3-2 TGTGCCAGCAGCCAAGGTCCGGGACAGGGCTATGGCTACACCTTC CASSQGPGQGYGYTF
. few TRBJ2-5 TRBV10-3 TGTGCCATCGGTGCCAGGGCCGACCAAGAGACCCAGTACTTC CAIGARADQETQYF
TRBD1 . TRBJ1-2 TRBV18 TGTGCCAGCTCACCCAACAGGGGGGGCTATGGCTACACCTTC CASSPNRGGYGYTF
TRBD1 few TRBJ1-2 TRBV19 TGTGCCAGTAGTATAGGGGACAGGGCGGAATATGGCTACACCTTC CASSIGDRAEYGYTF
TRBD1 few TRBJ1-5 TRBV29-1 TGCAGCGTCCAGGGGGGCAATCAGCCCCAGCATTTT CSVQGGNQPQHF
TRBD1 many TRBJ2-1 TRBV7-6 TGTGCCAGCAGCTCGGTACGGGACAGGGTTGGGGATGAGCAGTTCTTC CASSSVRDRVGDEQFF
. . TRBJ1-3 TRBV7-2 TGTGCCAGCAGCTCCCCATTCTCTGGAAACACCATATATTTT CASSSPFSGNTIYF
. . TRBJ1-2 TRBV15 TGTGCCACCAGCAGAGATCTAGCCAGCACTAACTATGGCTACACCTTC CATSRDLASTNYGYTF
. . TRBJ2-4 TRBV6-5 TGTGCCAGCAGTACCGGAGGCATTCAGTACTTC CASSTGGIQYF
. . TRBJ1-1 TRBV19 TGTGCCAGTAGTATCGGACAGAACACTGAAGCTTTCTTT CASSIGQNTEAFF
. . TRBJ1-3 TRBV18 TGTGCCAGCTCACCACGTTTAGCGAGCTCTGGAAACACCATATATTTT CASSPRLASSGNTIYF
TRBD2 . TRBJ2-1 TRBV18 TGTGCCAGCTCACTCGGACTAGCGGGGGCCTCCTACAATGAGCAGTTCTTC CASSLGLAGASYNEQFF
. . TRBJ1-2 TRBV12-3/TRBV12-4 TGTGCCAGCAGTTCGAGATATGGCTACACCTTC CASSSRYGYTF
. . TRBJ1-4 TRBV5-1 TGCGCCAGCAGCGTGTTTGGCCCTAATGAAAAACTGTTTTTT CASSVFGPNEKLFF
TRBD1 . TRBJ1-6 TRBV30 TGTGCCTGCCCCAGGGACAGTGAGCTTGTCCTCCACTTT CACPRDSELVLHF